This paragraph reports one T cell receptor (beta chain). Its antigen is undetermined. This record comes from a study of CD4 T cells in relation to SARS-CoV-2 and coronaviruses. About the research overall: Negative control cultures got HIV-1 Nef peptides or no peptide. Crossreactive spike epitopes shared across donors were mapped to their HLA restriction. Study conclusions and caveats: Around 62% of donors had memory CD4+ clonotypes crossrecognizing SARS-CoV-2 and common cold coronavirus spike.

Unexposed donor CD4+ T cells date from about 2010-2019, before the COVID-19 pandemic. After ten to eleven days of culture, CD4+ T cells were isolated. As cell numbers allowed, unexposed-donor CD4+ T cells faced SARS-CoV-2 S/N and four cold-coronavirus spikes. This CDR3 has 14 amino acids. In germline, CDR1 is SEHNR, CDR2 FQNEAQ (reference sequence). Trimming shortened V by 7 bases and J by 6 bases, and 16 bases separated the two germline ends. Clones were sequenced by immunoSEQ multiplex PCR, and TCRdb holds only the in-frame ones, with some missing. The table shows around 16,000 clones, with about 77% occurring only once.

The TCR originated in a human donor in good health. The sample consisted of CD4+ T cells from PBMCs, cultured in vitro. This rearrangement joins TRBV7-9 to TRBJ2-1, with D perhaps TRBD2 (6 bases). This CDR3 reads CASTPGVAVNEQFF. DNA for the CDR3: TGTGCCAGCACCCCGGGGGTTGCTGTCAATGAGCAGTTCTTC.